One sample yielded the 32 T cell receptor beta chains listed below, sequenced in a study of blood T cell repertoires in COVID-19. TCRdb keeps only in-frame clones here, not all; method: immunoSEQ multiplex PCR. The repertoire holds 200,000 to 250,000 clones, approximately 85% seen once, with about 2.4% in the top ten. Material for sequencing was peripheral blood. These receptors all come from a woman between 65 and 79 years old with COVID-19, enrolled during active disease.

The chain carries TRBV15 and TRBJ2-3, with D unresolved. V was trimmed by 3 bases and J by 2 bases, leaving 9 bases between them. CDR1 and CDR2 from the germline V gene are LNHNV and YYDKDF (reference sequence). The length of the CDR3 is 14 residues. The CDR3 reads CATSRGPPTDTQYF. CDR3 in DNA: TGTGCCACCAGCAGGGGCCCACCCACAGATACGCAGTATTTT.

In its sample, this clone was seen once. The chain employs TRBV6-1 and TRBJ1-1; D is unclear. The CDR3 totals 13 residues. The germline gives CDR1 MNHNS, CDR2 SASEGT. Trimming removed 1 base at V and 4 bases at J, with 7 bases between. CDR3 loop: CASSEGAITEAFF. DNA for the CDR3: TGTGCCAGCAGTGAAGGCGCAATCACTGAAGCTTTCTTT.

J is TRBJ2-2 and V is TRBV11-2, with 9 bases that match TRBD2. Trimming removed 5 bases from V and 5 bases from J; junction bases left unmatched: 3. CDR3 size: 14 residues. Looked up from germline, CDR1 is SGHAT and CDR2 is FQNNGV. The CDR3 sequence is CASSITSGTGELFF. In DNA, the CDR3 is TGTGCCAGCAGCATCACTAGCGGGACCGGGGAGCTGTTTTTT.

Here the CDR3 reads CAWAIGLAPSTDTQYF. CDR3 bases: TGTGCCTGGGCGATCGGACTAGCGCCGAGCACAGATACGCAGTATTTT. The chain uses TRBV30 and TRBJ2-3; the match to TRBD2 covers 9 bases. Germline lookup yields CDR1 GTSNPN and CDR2 SVGIG (reference sequence). CDR3 size: 16 residues. V dropped 5 bases and J dropped 0; count of bases not matched to a gene: 9.

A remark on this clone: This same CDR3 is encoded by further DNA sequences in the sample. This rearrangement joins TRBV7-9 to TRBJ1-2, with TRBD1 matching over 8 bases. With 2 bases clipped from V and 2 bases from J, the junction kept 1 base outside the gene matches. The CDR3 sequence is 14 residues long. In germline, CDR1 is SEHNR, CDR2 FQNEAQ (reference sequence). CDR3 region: CASSLNRGNYGYTF. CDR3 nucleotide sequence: TGTGCCAGCAGCTTAAACAGGGGGAACTATGGCTACACCTTC.

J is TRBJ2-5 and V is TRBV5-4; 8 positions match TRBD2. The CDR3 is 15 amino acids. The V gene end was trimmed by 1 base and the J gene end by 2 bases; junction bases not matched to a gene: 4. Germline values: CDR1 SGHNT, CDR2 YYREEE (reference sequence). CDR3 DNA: TGTGCCAGCAGCTTGTCGGCTAGCGGGCAAGAGACCCAGTACTTC. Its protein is CASSLSASGQETQYF. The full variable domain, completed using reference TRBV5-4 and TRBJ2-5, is ETGVTQSPTHLIKTRGQQVTLRCSSQSGHNTVSWYQQALGQGPQFIFQYYREEENGRGNFPPRFSGLQFPNYSSELNVNALELDDSALYLCASSLSASGQETQYFGPGTRLLVL.

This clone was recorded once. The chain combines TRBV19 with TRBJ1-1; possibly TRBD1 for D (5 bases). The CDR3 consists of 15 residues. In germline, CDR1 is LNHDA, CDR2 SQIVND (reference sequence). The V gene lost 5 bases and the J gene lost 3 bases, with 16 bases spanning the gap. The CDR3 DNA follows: TGTGCCAGTAGTGGGAGGGGCGCTTCGGACACTGAAGCTTTCTTT. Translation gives CASSGRGASDTEAFF.

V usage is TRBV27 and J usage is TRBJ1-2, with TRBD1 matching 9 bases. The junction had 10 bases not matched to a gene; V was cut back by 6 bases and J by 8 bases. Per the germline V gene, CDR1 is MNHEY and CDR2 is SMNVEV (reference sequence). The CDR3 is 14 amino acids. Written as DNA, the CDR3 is TGTGCCAGCAGAGGGGACAGGGTAGGAGGCGGCTACACCTTC. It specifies CASRGDRVGGGYTF.

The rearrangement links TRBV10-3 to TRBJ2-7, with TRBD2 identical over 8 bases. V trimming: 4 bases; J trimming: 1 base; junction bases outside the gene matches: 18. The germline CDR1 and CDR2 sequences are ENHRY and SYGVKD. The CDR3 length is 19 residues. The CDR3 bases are TGTGCCATCAGTGCGAGTCGAATAGCGGGACCCCAGGTATCCTACGAGCAGTACTTC. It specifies CAISASRIAGPQVSYEQYF.

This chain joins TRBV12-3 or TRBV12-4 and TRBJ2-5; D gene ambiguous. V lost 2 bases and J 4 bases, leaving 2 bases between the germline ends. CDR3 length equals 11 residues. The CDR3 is CASSLRETQYF. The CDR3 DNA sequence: TGTGCCAGCAGTTTACGAGAGACCCAGTACTTC.

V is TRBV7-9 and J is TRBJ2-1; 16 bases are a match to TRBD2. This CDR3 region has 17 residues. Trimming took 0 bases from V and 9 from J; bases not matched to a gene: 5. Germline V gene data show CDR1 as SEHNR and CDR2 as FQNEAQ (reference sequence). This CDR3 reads CASSLAGTSGRAGEQFF. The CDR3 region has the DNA TGTGCCAGCAGCTTAGCAGGGACTAGCGGGAGGGCCGGTGAGCAGTTCTTC.

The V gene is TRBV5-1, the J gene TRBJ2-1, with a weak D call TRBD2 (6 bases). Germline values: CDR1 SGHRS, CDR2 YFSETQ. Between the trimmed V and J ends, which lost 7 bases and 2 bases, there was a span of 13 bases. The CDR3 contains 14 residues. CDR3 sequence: CASAAAGTYNEQFF. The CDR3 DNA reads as TGCGCCAGCGCCGCGGCGGGGACCTACAATGAGCAGTTCTTC. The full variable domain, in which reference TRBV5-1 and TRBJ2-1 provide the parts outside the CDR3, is KAGVTQTPRYLIKTRGQQVTLSCSPISGHRSVSWYQQTPGQGLQFLFEYFSETQRNKGNFPGRFSGRQFSNSRSEMNVSTLELGDSALYLCASAAAGTYNEQFFGPGTRLTVL.

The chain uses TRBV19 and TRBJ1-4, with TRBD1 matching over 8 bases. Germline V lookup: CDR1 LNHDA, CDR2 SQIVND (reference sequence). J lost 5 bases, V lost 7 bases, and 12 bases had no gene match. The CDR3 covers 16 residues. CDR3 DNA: TGTGCCAGTACCCAGCAGGGGGACAGGACGAATGAAAAACTGTTTTTT. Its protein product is CASTQQGDRTNEKLFF.

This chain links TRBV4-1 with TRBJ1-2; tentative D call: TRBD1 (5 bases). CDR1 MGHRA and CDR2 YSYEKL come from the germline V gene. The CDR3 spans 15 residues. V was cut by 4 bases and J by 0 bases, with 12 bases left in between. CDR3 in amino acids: CASSLRQGANYGYTF. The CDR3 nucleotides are TGCGCCAGCAGCCTACGACAAGGGGCTAACTATGGCTACACCTTC.

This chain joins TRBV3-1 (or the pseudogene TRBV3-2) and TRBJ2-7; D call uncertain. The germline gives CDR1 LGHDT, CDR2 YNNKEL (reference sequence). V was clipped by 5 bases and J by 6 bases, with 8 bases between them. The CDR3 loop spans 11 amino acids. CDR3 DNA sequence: TGTGCCAGCAGCTCCATCAGCGAGCAGTACTTC. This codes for CASSSISEQYF.

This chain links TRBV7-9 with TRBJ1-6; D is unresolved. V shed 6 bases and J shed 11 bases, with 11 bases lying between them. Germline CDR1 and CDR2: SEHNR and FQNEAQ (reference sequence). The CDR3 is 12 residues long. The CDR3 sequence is CASSSRRPPLHF. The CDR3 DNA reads TGTGCCAGCAGTTCTAGACGGCCACCCCTCCACTTT.

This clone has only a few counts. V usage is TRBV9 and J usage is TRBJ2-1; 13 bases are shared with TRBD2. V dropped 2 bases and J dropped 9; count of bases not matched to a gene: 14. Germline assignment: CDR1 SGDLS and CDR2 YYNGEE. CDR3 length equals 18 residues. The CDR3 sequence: CASSVDGLAGVRDGEQFF. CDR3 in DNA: TGTGCCAGCAGCGTGGATGGACTAGCGGGAGTTAGGGATGGTGAGCAGTTCTTC.

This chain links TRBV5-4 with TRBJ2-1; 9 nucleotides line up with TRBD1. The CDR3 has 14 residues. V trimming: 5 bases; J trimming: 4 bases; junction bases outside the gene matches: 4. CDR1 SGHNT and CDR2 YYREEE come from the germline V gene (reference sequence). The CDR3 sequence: CASSPGQGYNEQFF. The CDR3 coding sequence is TGTGCCAGCAGTCCGGGACAGGGTTACAATGAGCAGTTCTTC.

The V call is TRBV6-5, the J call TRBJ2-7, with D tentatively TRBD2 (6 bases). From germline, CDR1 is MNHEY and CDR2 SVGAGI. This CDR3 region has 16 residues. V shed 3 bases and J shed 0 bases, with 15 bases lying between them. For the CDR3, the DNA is TGTGCCAGCAGTTATAGGGCGGGATTTTTCTCCTACGAGCAGTACTTC. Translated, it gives CASSYRAGFFSYEQYF.

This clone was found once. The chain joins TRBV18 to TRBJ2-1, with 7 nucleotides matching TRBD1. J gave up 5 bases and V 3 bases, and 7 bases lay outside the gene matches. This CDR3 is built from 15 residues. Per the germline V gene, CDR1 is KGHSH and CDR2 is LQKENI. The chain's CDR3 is CASSPGQRPDNEQFF. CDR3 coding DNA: TGTGCCAGCTCACCGGGACAGAGACCTGACAATGAGCAGTTCTTC.

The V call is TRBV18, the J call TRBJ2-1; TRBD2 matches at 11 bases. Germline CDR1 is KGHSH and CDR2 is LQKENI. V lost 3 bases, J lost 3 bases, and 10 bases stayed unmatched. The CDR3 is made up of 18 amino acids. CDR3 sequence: CASSPSTLAGGNYNEQFF. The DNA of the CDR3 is TGTGCCAGCTCACCGAGTACCCTAGCGGGAGGAAACTACAATGAGCAGTTCTTC.

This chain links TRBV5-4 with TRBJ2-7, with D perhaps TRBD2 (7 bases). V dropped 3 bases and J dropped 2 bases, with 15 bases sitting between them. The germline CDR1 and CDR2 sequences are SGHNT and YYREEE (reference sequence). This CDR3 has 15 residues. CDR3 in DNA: TGTGCCAGCAGCTCCCAGGGGCGGGAGACCTACGAGCAGTACTTC. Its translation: CASSSQGRETYEQYF.

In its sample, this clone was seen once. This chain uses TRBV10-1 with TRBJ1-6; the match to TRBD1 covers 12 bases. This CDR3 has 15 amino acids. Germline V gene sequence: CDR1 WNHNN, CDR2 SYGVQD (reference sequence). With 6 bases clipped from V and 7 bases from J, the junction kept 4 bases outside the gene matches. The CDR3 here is CASRGTGGLNSPLHF. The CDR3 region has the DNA TGCGCCAGCAGGGGGACAGGGGGCCTCAATTCACCCCTCCACTTT.

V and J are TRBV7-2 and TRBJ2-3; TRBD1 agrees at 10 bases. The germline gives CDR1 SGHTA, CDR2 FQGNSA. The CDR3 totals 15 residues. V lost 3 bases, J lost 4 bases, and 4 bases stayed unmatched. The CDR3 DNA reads TGTGCCAGCAGCTTCGGACAGGGGGTGTCAGATACGCAGTATTTT. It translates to CASSFGQGVSDTQYF.

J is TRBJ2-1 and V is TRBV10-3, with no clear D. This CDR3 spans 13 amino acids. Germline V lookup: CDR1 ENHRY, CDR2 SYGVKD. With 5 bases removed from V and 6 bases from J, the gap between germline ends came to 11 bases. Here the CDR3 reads CAISPPEANEQFF. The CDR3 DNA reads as TGTGCCATCAGTCCACCTGAAGCCAATGAGCAGTTCTTC.

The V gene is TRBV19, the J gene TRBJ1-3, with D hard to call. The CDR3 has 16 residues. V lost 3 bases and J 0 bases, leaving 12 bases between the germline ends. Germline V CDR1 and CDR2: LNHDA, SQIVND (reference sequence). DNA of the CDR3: TGTGCCAGTAGTATTACGGCGGGCAGCTCTGGAAACACCATATATTTT. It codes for CASSITAGSSGNTIYF.

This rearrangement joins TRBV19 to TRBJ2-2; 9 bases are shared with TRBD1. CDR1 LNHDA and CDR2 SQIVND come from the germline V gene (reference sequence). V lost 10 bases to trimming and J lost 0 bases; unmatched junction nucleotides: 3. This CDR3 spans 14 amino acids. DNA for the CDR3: TGTGCCACCAGGACAGGGGCGAACACCGGGGAGCTGTTTTTT. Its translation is CATRTGANTGELFF.

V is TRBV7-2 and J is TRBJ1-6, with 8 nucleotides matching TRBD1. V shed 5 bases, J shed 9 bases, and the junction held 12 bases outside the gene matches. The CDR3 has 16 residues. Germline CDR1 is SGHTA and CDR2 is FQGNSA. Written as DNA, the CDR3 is TGTGCCAGCAGCCTTGGACAGGGAAATATCGGTTCACCCCTCCACTTT. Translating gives CASSLGQGNIGSPLHF.

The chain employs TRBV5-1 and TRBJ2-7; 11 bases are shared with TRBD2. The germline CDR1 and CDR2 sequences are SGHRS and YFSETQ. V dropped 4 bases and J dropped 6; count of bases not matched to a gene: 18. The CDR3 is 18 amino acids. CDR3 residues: CASSPTSGNDRYLFEQYF. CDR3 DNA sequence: TGCGCCAGCAGCCCGACTAGCGGGAACGACCGTTATCTCTTCGAGCAGTACTTC. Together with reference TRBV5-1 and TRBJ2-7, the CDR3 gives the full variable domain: KAGVTQTPRYLIKTRGQQVTLSCSPISGHRSVSWYQQTPGQGLQFLFEYFSETQRNKGNFPGRFSGRQFSNSRSEMNVSTLELGDSALYLCASSPTSGNDRYLFEQYFGPGTRLTVT.

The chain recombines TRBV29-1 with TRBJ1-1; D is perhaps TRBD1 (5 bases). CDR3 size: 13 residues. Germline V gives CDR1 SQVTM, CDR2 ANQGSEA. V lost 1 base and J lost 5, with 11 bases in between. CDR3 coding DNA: TGCAGCGTTGAAGGGCCGGGGGTTACTGAAGCTTTCTTT. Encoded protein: CSVEGPGVTEAFF.

CDR3 bases: TGTGCCAGCAGCAGGGACATCCGGTTTGAAGCTTTCTTT. Encoded protein: CASSRDIRFEAFF. The chain carries TRBV13 and TRBJ1-1, with D maybe TRBD1 (6 bases). This CDR3 region has 13 residues. Trimming removed 5 bases at V and 7 bases at J, with 14 bases between. Germline assignment: CDR1 PRHDT and CDR2 FYEKMQ (reference sequence).

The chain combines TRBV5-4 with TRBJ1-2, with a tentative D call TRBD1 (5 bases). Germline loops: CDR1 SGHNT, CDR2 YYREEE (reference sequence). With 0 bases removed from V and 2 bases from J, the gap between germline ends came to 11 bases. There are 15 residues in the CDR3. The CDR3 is CASSLEGISNYGYTF. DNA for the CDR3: TGTGCCAGCAGCTTGGAGGGGATTTCCAACTATGGCTACACCTTC.